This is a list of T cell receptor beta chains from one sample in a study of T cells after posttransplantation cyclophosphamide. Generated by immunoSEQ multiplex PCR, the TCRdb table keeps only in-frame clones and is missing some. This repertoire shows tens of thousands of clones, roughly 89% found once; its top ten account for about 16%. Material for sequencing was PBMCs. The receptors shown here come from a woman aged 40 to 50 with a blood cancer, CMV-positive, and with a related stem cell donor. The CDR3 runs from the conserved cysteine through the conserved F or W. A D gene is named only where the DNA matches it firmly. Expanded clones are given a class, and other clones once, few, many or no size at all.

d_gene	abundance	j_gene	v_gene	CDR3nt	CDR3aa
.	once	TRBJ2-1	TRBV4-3	TGCGCCAGCAGCCAGCTAGGTGATGAGCAGTTCTTC	CASSQLGDEQFF
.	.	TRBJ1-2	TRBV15	TGTGCCACCAGCAGAGAGAGGGAAGGGGGCTATGGCTACACCTTC	CATSREREGGYGYTF
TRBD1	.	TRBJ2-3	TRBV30	TGTGCCTGGAGTGCTAGGGACAGGGCTACAGATACGCAGTATTTT	CAWSARDRATDTQYF
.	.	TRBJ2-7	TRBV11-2	TGTGCCAGCAGCCGTAACAGGGAATACGAGCAGTACTTC	CASSRNREYEQYF
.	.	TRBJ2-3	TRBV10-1	TGCGCCAGCAGTGAGTGGGGCTACACCCGTTCTTGGGAAGATACGCAGTATTTT	CASSEWGYTRSWEDTQYF
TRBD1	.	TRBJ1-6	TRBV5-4	TGTGCCAGCAGCCACAACGGACAGGGATTTCCACCCCTCCACTTT	CASSHNGQGFPPLHF
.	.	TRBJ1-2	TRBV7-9	TGTGCCAGCAGCCCCAGCGGGGGCGGATACTATGGCTACACCTTC	CASSPSGGGYYGYTF
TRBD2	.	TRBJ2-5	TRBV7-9	TGTGCCAGCGGTATAGGGAGGGAGGAGACCCAGTACTTC	CASGIGREETQYF
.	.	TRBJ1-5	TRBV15	TGTGCCACCAGCCTTGGGGGGGGCGGTCAGCCCCAGCATTTT	CATSLGGGGQPQHF
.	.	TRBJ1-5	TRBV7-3	TGTGCCAGCCTTTTTACTTCAGGGGACGAAGAGCCCCAGCATTTT	CASLFTSGDEEPQHF
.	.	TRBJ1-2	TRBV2	TGTGCCAGCAGTCTCCAACAGGGCTATGGCTACACCTTC	CASSLQQGYGYTF
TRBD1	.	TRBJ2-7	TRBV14	TGTGCCTGTCATTTAGGGGGACAGGCCTACGAGCAGTACTTC	CACHLGGQAYEQYF
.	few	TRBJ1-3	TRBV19	TGTGCCAGTAGTATAGTTGAGGGGACACCCAATTTT	CASSIVEGTPNF
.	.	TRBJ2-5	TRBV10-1	TGCGCCAGCAGTGAGTCAATAGGGGTCCAAGAGACCCAGTACTTC	CASSESIGVQETQYF
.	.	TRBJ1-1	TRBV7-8	TGTGCCAGTAAATGGGCTTCAGGCGCTGAAGCTTTCTTT	CASKWASGAEAFF